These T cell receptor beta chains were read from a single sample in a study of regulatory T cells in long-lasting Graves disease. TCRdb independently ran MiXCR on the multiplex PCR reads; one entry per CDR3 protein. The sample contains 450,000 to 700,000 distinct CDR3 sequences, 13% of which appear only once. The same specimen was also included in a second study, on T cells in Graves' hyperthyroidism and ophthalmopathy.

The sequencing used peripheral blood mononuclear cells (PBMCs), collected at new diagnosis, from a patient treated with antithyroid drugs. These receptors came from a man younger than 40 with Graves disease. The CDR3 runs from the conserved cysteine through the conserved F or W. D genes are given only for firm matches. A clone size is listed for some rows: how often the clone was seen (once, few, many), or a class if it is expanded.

CDR3 protein: CASGSMTGGGNQPQHF; CDR3 DNA: TGTGCTAGTGGTTCCATGACAGGGGGTGGCAATCAGCCCCAGCATTTT; clone size: few; J gene: TRBJ1-5; V gene: TRBV12-5; D gene: TRBD1
CDR3 protein: CASSRRSSGANVLTF; CDR3 DNA: TGTGCCAGCAGCCGTCGAAGCTCTGGGGCCAACGTCCTGACTTTC; clone size: -; J gene: TRBJ2-6; V gene: TRBV13; D gene: -
CDR3 protein: CASTLGGRSDTQYF; CDR3 DNA: TGTGCCAGTACTCTCGGGGGCCGATCAGATACGCAGTATTTT; clone size: -; J gene: TRBJ2-3; V gene: TRBV19; D gene: -
CDR3 protein: CASTSVKGRRYEQYF; CDR3 DNA: TGTGCCAGCACTTCCGTAAAAGGAAGACGTTACGAGCAGTACTTC; clone size: many; J gene: TRBJ2-7; V gene: TRBV11-2; D gene: -
CDR3 protein: CASSPGTGGYEQFF; CDR3 DNA: TGTGCCAGCAGCCCCGGGACAGGGGGCTATGAGCAGTTCTTC; clone size: many; J gene: TRBJ2-1; V gene: TRBV7-3; D gene: TRBD1
CDR3 protein: CASSVAAHNGRYEQYF; CDR3 DNA: TGTGCCAGCAGCGTAGCGGCCCACAACGGTAGGTACGAGCAGTACTTC; clone size: -; J gene: TRBJ2-7; V gene: TRBV9; D gene: -
CDR3 protein: CASSPGLVPYEQYF; CDR3 DNA: TGTGCCAGCTCCCCGGGACTAGTCCCCTACGAGCAGTACTTC; clone size: few; J gene: TRBJ2-7; V gene: TRBV18; D gene: TRBD2
CDR3 protein: CASSQEASRLEAFF; CDR3 DNA: TGCGCCAGCAGCCAAGAGGCTAGCCGACTTGAAGCTTTCTTT; clone size: many; J gene: TRBJ1-1; V gene: TRBV4-1; D gene: -
CDR3 protein: CASSYSSISTDRSDTEAFF; CDR3 DNA: TGTGCCAGCAGTTACTCGAGTATATCGACCGACAGGTCAGACACTGAAGCTTTCTTT; clone size: -; J gene: TRBJ1-1; V gene: TRBV6-2/TRBV6-3; D gene: -
CDR3 protein: CASSLRASGYGMGEQETQYF; CDR3 DNA: TGTGCCAGCAGTTTAAGGGCTAGCGGGTATGGCATGGGGGAGCAAGAGACCCAGTACTTC; clone size: -; J gene: TRBJ2-5; V gene: TRBV12-3/TRBV12-4; D gene: TRBD2
CDR3 protein: CASSLEAGAGTQYF; CDR3 DNA: TGTGCCAGCAGCCTCGAAGCGGGGGCCGGTACCCAGTACTTC; clone size: few; J gene: TRBJ2-5; V gene: TRBV11-2; D gene: TRBD2
CDR3 protein: CSAEDSGVPGTITDTQYF; CDR3 DNA: TGCAGTGCTGAGGATTCGGGGGTCCCAGGGACCATCACAGATACGCAGTATTTT; clone size: -; J gene: TRBJ2-3; V gene: TRBV20-1; D gene: -
CDR3 protein: CAWEPTHYNEQFF; CDR3 DNA: TGTGCCTGGGAGCCTACTCACTACAATGAGCAGTTCTTC; clone size: many; J gene: TRBJ2-1; V gene: TRBV30; D gene: -
CDR3 protein: CATRDTLGGDTQYF; CDR3 DNA: TGTGCCACCAGAGACACTCTAGGGGGGGATACGCAGTATTTT; clone size: many; J gene: TRBJ2-3; V gene: TRBV24-1; D gene: -
CDR3 protein: CAISSDGSSPQHF; CDR3 DNA: TGTGCCATCAGTTCGGACGGATCTTCGCCCCAGCATTTT; clone size: many; J gene: TRBJ1-5; V gene: TRBV10-3; D gene: -
CDR3 protein: CASSDARTGSPLHF; CDR3 DNA: TGTGCCAGCAGTGACGCCAGAACGGGTTCACCCCTCCACTTT; clone size: many; J gene: TRBJ1-6; V gene: TRBV2; D gene: -
CDR3 protein: CASSDPRVGTSGTYEQYF; CDR3 DNA: TGTGCCAGCAGCGATCCAAGGGTCGGGACTAGCGGAACCTACGAGCAGTACTTC; clone size: many; J gene: TRBJ2-7; V gene: TRBV9; D gene: TRBD2
CDR3 protein: CASTGGENRPYNEQFF; CDR3 DNA: TGTGCCAGCACGGGGGGAGAAAATCGGCCCTACAATGAGCAGTTCTTC; clone size: many; J gene: TRBJ2-1; V gene: TRBV2; D gene: TRBD2